The 13 T cell receptor beta chains listed next were all sequenced from one sample in a study of T cell clones after liver transplantation. TCRdb keeps only in-frame clones here, not all; method: immunoSEQ multiplex PCR. The data hold 50,000 or so clones, with over 65% observed a single time. The sequencing used CD4+ T cells from blood, collected roughly 55 months after liver transplant. The receptor set was obtained from a human patient who received a liver transplant. Some T cells could come from the graft donor.

The chain employs TRBV7-2 and TRBJ2-7, with 9 bases that match TRBD1. Germline V gene data show CDR1 as SGHTA and CDR2 as FQGNSA. J lost 6 bases, V lost 4 bases, and 1 base had no gene match. CDR3 length equals 12 residues. CDR3 DNA sequence: TGTGCCAGCAGCTCGGACAGGGGCGAGCAGTACTTC. This sequence encodes CASSSDRGEQYF.

This clone has only a few counts. The chain joins TRBV9 to TRBJ1-1, with D unresolved. The V gene's germline CDR1 is SGDLS and CDR2 YYNGEE. Trimming removed 9 bases from V and 1 base from J, with 4 bases in between. The CDR3 is made up of 10 amino acids. The CDR3: CAKPNTEAFF. The DNA of the CDR3 is TGTGCCAAGCCGAACACTGAAGCTTTCTTT.

This sequence joins TRBV5-8 and TRBJ2-3, with D perhaps TRBD2 (6 bases). This CDR3 is built from 14 residues. V dropped 4 bases and J dropped 5 bases, with 14 bases sitting between them. From germline, CDR1 is SGHTS and CDR2 YDEGEE. The CDR3 coding sequence is TGTGCCAGCAGCACTGGGACTGGAAAAGATACGCAGTATTTT. Its protein is CASSTGTGKDTQYF.

V and J are TRBV11-2 and TRBJ2-2; TRBD1 matches 8 bases. Germline CDR1 reads SGHAT; CDR2 reads FQNNGV. The CDR3 covers 14 residues. With V trimmed by 5 bases and J by 5 bases, 4 bases remained unmatched. CDR3 nucleotides: TGTGCCAGCAGCCAGGGGGCAGGGACCGGGGAGCTGTTTTTT. Protein: CASSQGAGTGELFF.

V is TRBV7-3 and J is TRBJ1-1; weak D call: TRBD1 (6 bases). Germline-derived CDR1 and CDR2 are SGHTA and FQGTGA. CDR3 size: 13 residues. The germline V and J ends were trimmed by 5 bases and 11 bases, with 18 bases remaining between them. The CDR3 DNA reads as TGTGCCAGCAGCCCAGCCCGGGACATGAAGGCTTTCTTT. Encoded protein: CASSPARDMKAFF.

This clone has just a few counts. J is TRBJ1-2 and V is TRBV6-6; D remains unclear. The CDR3 sequence is 11 residues long. Deletions cut 4 bases from V and 0 bases from J, with 0 bases between. Germline V gene data show CDR1 as MNHNY and CDR2 as SVGAGI (reference sequence). CDR3: CASSSNYGYTF. The CDR3 DNA follows: TGTGCCAGCAGTTCTAACTATGGCTACACCTTC.

The V gene is TRBV5-4, the J gene TRBJ2-2; D may correspond to TRBD1 or TRBD2 (5 bases each). V gave up 0 bases and J gave up 4 bases, with 10 bases separating them. Germline V gives CDR1 SGHNT, CDR2 YYREEE (reference sequence). The CDR3 spans 15 residues. CDR3 sequence (DNA): TGTGCCAGCAGCTTGGCGGGGCGAGTCACCGGGGAGCTGTTTTTT. The encoded protein is CASSLAGRVTGELFF. The full variable domain, its missing parts supplied by reference TRBV5-4 and TRBJ2-2, is ETGVTQSPTHLIKTRGQQVTLRCSSQSGHNTVSWYQQALGQGPQFIFQYYREEENGRGNFPPRFSGLQFPNYSSELNVNALELDDSALYLCASSLAGRVTGELFFGEGSRLTVL.

This chain joins TRBV19 and TRBJ1-5, with 10 bases matching TRBD1. V dropped 9 bases and J dropped 3; count of bases not matched to a gene: 5. The CDR3 extends over 14 amino acids. Germline lookup yields CDR1 LNHDA and CDR2 SQIVND (reference sequence). The CDR3: CASQGQGINQPQHF. The CDR3 DNA sequence: TGTGCCAGCCAGGGACAGGGGATCAATCAGCCCCAGCATTTT. Drawing the rest from reference TRBV19 and TRBJ1-5, the complete variable domain is DGGITQSPKYLFRKEGQNVTLSCEQNLNHDAMYWYRQDPGQGLRLIYYSQIVNDFQKGDIAEGYSVSREKKESFPLTVTSAQKNPTAFYLCASQGQGINQPQHFGDGTRLSIL.

The CDR3 loop is CATSRLIPQGTEAFF. CDR3 nucleotides: TGTGCCACCAGCAGACTCATCCCTCAGGGAACTGAAGCTTTCTTT. This chain links TRBV15 with TRBJ1-1, with D possibly TRBD1 on 5 matching bases. V lost 2 bases and J 5 bases, leaving 15 bases between the germline ends. The CDR3 is 15 residues long. The germline CDR1 and CDR2 sequences are LNHNV and YYDKDF (reference sequence).

This clone was counted once. J is TRBJ2-3 and V is TRBV7-6; the match to TRBD2 covers 9 bases. Germline V gives CDR1 SGHVS, CDR2 FNYEAQ. The CDR3 contains 15 residues. Trimming removed 6 bases from V and 6 bases from J; junction bases left unmatched: 10. The CDR3 reads CASRGLAGRGDTQYF. DNA for the CDR3: TGTGCCAGCAGGGGACTAGCTGGCAGGGGGGATACGCAGTATTTT.

V gene TRBV14 combines with J gene TRBJ2-1; TRBD1 matches 9 bases. Germline lookup yields CDR1 SGHDN and CDR2 FVKESK. V trimming: 3 bases; J trimming: 6 bases; junction bases outside the gene matches: 12. This CDR3 has 17 residues. In DNA form, the CDR3 reads TGTGCCAGCAGCCATCTCCGGGGGACAGGGAGGAGCAATGAGCAGTTCTTC. It encodes CASSHLRGTGRSNEQFF.

The chain recombines TRBV5-1 with TRBJ2-7, with 11 bases that match TRBD1. Trimming removed 5 bases from V and 0 bases from J; junction bases left unmatched: 7. CDR1 and CDR2 (germline): SGHRS, YFSETQ. This CDR3 is built from 16 residues. In DNA, the CDR3 is TGCGCCAGCAGACGGGACAGGGGGGCGGGCTCCTACGAGCAGTACTTC. This encodes CASRRDRGAGSYEQYF.

The chain combines TRBV2 with TRBJ2-2; D uncertain. The CDR3 contains 13 residues. Germline CDR1 and CDR2: SNHLY and FYNNEI. Trimming cost V 5 bases and J 4 bases, with 8 bases left between them. CDR3 DNA: TGTGCCAGCAGTATGGGGATCACCGGGGAGCTGTTTTTT. Its translation is CASSMGITGELFF.